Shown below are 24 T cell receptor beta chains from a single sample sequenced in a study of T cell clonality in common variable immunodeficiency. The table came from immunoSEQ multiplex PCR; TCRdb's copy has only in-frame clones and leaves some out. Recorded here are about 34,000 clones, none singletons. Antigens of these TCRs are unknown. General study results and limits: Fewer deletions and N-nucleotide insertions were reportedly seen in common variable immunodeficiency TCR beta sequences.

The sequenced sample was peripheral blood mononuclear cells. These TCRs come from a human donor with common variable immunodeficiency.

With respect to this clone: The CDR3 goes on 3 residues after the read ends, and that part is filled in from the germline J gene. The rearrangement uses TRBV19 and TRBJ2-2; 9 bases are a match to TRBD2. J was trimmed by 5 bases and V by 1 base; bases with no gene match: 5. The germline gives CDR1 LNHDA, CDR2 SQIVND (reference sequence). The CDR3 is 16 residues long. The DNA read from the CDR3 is TGTGCCAGTAGTATAGGACTAGCGGTGTCTACCGGGGAG. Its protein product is CASSIGLAVSTGE. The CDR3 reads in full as CASSIGLAVSTGELFF.

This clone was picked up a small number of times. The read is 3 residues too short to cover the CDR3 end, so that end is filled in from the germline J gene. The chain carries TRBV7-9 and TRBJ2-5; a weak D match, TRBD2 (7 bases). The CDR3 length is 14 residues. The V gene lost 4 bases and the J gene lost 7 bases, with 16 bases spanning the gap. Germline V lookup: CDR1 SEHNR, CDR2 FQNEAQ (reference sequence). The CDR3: CASSSGGGDWTQYF. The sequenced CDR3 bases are TGTGCCAGCAGCTCGGGGGGCGGTGATTGGACC.

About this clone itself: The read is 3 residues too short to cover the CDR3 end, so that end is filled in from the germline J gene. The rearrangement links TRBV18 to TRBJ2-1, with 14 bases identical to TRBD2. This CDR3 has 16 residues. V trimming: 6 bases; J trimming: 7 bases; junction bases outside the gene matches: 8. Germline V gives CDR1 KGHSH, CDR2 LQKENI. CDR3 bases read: TGTGCCAGCTCCCCGGGACTAGCGGGAGTGGGTAATGAG. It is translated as CASSPGLAGVGNE. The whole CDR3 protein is CASSPGLAGVGNEQFF.

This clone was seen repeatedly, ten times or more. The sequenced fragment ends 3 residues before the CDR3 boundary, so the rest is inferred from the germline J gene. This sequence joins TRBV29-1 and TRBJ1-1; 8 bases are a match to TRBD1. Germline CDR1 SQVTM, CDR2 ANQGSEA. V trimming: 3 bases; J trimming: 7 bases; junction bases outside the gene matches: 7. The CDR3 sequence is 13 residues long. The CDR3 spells CSVDPDREGEAFF. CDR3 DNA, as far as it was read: TGCAGCGTTGATCCGGACAGGGAAGGTGAA.

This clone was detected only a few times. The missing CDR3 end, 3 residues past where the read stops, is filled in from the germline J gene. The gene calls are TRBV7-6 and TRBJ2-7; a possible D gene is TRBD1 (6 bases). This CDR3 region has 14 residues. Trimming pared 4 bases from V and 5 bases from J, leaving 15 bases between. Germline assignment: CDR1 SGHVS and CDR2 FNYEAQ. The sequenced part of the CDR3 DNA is TGTGCCAGCAGCTCGCTCACAGGGATGCACGAG. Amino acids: CASSSLTGMHE. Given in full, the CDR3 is CASSSLTGMHEQYF. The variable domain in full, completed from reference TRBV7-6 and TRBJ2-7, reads GAGVSQSPRYKVTKRGQDVALRCDPISGHVSLYWYRQALGQGPEFLTYFNYEAQQDKSGLPNDRFSAERPEGSISTLTIQRTEQRDSAMYRCASSSLTGMHEQYFGPGTRLTVT.

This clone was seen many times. The CDR3 bases that were read are TGTGCCAGCCAGGGGACCTATAATTCACCC. Translation: CASQGTYNSP. The CDR3 in full is CASQGTYNSPLHF. The genes are TRBV7-9 and TRBJ1-6; the D gene is possibly TRBD1 (6 bases). Read coverage stops 3 residues before the CDR3 terminus; the germline J gene supplies the remainder. Germline V CDR1 and CDR2: SEHNR, FQNEAQ (reference sequence). The CDR3 runs 13 residues. The ends were cut back, 8 bases at V and 2 bases at J, with 7 bases in the middle.

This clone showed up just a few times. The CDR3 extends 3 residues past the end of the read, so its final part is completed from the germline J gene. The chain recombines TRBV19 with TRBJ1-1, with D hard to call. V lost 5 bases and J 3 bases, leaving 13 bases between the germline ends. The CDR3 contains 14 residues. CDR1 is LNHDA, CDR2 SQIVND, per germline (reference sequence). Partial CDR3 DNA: TGTGCCAGTAGTGCGGCAGCGCGGGACACTGAA. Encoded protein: CASSAAARDTE. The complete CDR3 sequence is CASSAAARDTEAFF.

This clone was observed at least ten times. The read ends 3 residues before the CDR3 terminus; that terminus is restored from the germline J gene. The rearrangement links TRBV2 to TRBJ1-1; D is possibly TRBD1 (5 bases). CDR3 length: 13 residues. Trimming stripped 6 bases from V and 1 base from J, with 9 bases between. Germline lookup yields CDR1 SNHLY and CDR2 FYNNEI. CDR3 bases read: TGTGCCAGCAGACCCAGGGAGAACACTGAA. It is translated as CASRPRENTE. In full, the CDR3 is CASRPRENTEAFF.

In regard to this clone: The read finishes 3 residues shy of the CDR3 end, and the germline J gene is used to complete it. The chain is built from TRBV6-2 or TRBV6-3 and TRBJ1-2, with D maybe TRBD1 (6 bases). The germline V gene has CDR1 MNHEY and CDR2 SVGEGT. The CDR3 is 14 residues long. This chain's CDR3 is CASSYPDSPSPYTF. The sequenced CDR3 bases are TGTGCCAGCAGTTACCCGGACAGCCCTAGTCCC.

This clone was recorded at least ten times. CDR3 DNA, as far as it was read: TGCGCCAGCAGTGGATTGCGGGACCAAGAGACC. Its protein is CASSGLRDQET. The whole CDR3 reads CASSGLRDQETQYF. The chain has TRBV10-1 and TRBJ2-5, with D possibly being TRBD2 (5 bases). The read gets to within 3 residues of the CDR3 end, and the germline J gene fills in the rest. Trimming removed 4 bases from V and 0 bases from J, with 9 bases in between. CDR1 is WNHNN, CDR2 SYGVQD, per germline (reference sequence). The CDR3 sequence is 14 residues long.

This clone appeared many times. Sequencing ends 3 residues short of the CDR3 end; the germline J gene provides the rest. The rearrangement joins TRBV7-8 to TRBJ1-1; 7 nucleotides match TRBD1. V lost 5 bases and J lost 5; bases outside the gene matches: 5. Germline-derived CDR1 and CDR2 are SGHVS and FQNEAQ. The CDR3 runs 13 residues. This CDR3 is CASSPTGTTEAFF. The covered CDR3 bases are TGTGCCAGCAGCCCGACAGGGACAACTGAA.

The CDR3 reads CASSVSLSGSSYEQYF. The covered CDR3 bases are TGTGCCAGTAGTGTTTCCTTGAGCGGAAGCTCCTACGAG. V gene TRBV19 combines with J gene TRBJ2-7; a weak D match, TRBD2 (5 bases). The sequence runs out 3 residues before the end of the CDR3; the remainder is reconstructed from the germline J gene. The CDR3 has 16 residues. Deletions cut 5 bases from V and 0 bases from J, with 17 bases between. CDR1 LNHDA and CDR2 SQIVND come from the germline V gene (reference sequence). The full variable domain, rest sourced from reference TRBV19 and TRBJ2-7, is DGGITQSPKYLFRKEGQNVTLSCEQNLNHDAMYWYRQDPGQGLRLIYYSQIVNDFQKGDIAEGYSVSREKKESFPLTVTSAQKNPTAFYLCASSVSLSGSSYEQYFGPGTRLTVT.

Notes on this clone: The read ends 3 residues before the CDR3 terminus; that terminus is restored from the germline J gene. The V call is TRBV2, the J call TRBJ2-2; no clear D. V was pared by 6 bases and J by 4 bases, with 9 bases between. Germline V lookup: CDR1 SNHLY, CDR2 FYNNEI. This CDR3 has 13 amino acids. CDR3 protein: CASRSRVTGELFF. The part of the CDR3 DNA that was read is TGTGCCAGCAGGAGTCGGGTCACCGGGGAG.

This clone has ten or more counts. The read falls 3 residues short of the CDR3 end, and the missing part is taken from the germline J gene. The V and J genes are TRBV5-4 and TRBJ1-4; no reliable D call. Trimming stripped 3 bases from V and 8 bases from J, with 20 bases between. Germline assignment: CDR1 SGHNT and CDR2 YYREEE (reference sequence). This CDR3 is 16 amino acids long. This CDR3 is CASSSSAGTDTEKLFF. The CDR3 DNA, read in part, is TGTGCCAGCAGCTCATCCGCGGGAACCGATACCGAAAAA.

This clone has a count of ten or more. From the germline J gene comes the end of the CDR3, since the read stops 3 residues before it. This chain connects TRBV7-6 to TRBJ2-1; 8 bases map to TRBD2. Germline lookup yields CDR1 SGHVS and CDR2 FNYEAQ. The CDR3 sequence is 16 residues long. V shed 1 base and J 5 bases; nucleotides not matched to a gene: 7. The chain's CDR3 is CASSLEARAGDNEQFF. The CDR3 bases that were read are TGTGCCAGCAGCTTAGAAGCGAGAGCGGGGGACAATGAG.

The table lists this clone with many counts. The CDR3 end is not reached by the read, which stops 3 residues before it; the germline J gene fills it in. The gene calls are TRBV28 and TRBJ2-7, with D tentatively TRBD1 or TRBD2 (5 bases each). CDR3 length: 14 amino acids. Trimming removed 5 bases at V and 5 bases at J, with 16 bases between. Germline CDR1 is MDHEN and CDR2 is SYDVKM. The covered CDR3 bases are TGTGCCAGCAGTCCCTATCCAGGGAGCCACGAG. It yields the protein CASSPYPGSHE. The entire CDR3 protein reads CASSPYPGSHEQYF. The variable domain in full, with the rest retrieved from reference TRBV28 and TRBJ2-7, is DVKVTQSSRYLVKRTGEKVFLECVQDMDHENMFWYRQDPGLGLRLIYFSYDVKMKEKGDIPEGYSVSREKKERFSLILESASTNQTSMYLCASSPYPGSHEQYFGPGTRLTVT.

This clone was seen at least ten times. CDR3 in amino acids: CASSPAGKNEKLFF. CDR3 DNA, as far as it was read: TGTGCCAGCAGCCCCGCAGGGAAGAATGAAAAA. This chain uses TRBV5-4 with TRBJ1-4, with D maybe TRBD1 (5 bases). The read ends 3 residues before the CDR3 terminus; that terminus is restored from the germline J gene. In germline, CDR1 is SGHNT, CDR2 YYREEE (reference sequence). With 4 bases removed from V and 5 bases from J, the gap between germline ends came to 12 bases. This CDR3 spans 14 amino acids. The variable domain in full, with the rest retrieved from reference TRBV5-4 and TRBJ1-4, is ETGVTQSPTHLIKTRGQQVTLRCSSQSGHNTVSWYQQALGQGPQFIFQYYREEENGRGNFPPRFSGLQFPNYSSELNVNALELDDSALYLCASSPAGKNEKLFFGSGTQLSVL.

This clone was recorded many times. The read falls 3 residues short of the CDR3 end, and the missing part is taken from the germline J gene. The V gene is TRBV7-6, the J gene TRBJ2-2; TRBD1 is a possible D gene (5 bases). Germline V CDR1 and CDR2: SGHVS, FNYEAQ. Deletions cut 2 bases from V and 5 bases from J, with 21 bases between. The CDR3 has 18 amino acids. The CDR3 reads CASSLLGPSNGFTGELFF. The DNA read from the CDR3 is TGTGCCAGCAGCTTATTGGGGCCCTCAAACGGTTTTACCGGGGAG.

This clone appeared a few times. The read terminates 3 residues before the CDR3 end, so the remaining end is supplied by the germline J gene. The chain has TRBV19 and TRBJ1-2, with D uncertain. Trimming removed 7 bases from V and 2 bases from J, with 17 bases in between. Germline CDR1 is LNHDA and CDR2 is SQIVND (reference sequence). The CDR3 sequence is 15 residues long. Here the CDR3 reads CASTRIGGQNYGYTF. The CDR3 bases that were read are TGTGCCAGTACTCGGATCGGAGGGCAAAACTATGGC.

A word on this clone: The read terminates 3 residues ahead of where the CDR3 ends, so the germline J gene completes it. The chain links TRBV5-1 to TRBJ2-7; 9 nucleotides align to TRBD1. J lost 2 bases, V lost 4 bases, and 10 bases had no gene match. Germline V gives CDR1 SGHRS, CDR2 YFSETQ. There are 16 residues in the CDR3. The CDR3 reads CASSRDRAGIAYEQYF. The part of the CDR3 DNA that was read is TGCGCCAGCAGCAGGGACAGGGCGGGCATCGCCTACGAG.

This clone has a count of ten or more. The CDR3 here is CASSDKGLRAGANVLTF. CDR3 DNA (partial): TGTGCCAGCAGTGACAAGGGACTCAGGGCTGGGGCCAACGTC. This chain links TRBV2 with TRBJ2-6; D is possibly TRBD2 (6 bases). The DNA ends 3 residues before the CDR3 does, and the rest of the CDR3 is filled in from the germline J gene. This CDR3 is built from 17 residues. The V end lost 3 bases, the J end lost 2 bases, and 14 bases lay between the germline ends. Per the germline V gene, CDR1 is SNHLY and CDR2 is FYNNEI.

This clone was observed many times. CDR3: CASSNRRGRSLYNEQFF. The CDR3 DNA, read in part, is TGCGCCAGCAGCAACAGAAGGGGGCGGTCACTCTACAATGAG. The chain is built from TRBV5-1 and TRBJ2-1, with 7 nucleotides matching TRBD1. The CDR3 extends 3 residues past the end of the read, so its final part is completed from the germline J gene. Germline lookup yields CDR1 SGHRS and CDR2 YFSETQ. The V segment lost 4 bases and the J segment 3 bases; nucleotides outside the gene matches: 13. The CDR3 covers 17 residues. Together with reference TRBV5-1 and TRBJ2-1, the CDR3 gives the full variable domain: KAGVTQTPRYLIKTRGQQVTLSCSPISGHRSVSWYQQTPGQGLQFLFEYFSETQRNKGNFPGRFSGRQFSNSRSEMNVSTLELGDSALYLCASSNRRGRSLYNEQFFGPGTRLTVL.

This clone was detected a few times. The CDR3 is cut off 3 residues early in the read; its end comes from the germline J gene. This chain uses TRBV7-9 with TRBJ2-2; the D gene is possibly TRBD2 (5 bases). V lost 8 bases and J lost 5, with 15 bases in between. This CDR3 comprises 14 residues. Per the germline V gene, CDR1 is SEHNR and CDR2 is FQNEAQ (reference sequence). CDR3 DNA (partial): TGTGCCAGCGCGCGAAATAGCGTGACCGGGGAG. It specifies CASARNSVTGE. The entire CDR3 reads CASARNSVTGELFF.

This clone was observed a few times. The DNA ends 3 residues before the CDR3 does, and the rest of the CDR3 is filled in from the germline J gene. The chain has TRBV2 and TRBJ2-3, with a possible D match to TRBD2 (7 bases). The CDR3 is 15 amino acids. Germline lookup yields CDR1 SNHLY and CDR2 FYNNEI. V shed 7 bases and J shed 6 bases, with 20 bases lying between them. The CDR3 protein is CASNDPREGVDTQYF. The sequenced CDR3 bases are TGTGCCAGCAATGACCCAAGGGAGGGGGTTGATACG.